The rows below give T cell receptor beta chains drawn from one sample of a study of response to subunit inactivated influenza vaccine. TCRdb fed the RT-PCR reads into MiXCR, producing one record per CDR3 protein. The repertoire holds 500,000 to 650,000 distinct CDR3 sequences, with around 8% as singletons. The specimen comprised PBMCs from blood, sampled roughly 24 months after vaccination. The receptors come from a man between 50 and 69 years old who received an inactivated influenza vaccine. Both conserved end residues are part of each CDR3. D genes are given only for firm matches. Expanded clones get a size class; other rows say once, few or many, or leave the size out.

v_gene	abundance	j_gene	d_gene	CDR3nt	CDR3aa
TRBV27	-	TRBJ2-3	-	TGTGCCAGCAGTTTCTCCCCTGCGGGGGCTGCAGATACGCAGTATTTT	CASSFSPAGAADTQYF
TRBV20-1	-	TRBJ1-1	-	TGCAGTGCTCCTGGACACCTGAACACTGAAGCTTTCTTT	CSAPGHLNTEAFF
TRBV11-2	few	TRBJ2-1	-	TGTGCCAGCAGAGTTAGCGGCTCCTACAATGAGCAGTTCTTC	CASRVSGSYNEQFF
TRBV6-5	many	TRBJ2-4	TRBD1	TGTGCCAGCAGTTACAGAATCGACAGGGGGCTAAACATTCAGTACTTC	CASSYRIDRGLNIQYF
TRBV7-2	-	TRBJ1-5	TRBD1	TGTGCCAGCAGCGGTCGGACAGGGGTTAATCAGCCCCAGCATTTT	CASSGRTGVNQPQHF
TRBV27	few	TRBJ2-7	-	TGTGCCAGCAGTTTTGAGAGAGGGAGTACCTACGAGCAGTACTTC	CASSFERGSTYEQYF
TRBV20-1	few	TRBJ2-1	TRBD2	TGCAGTGCTATGGGGCGGGAGGGCGCCAATGAGCAGTTCTTC	CSAMGREGANEQFF
TRBV7-8	-	TRBJ1-5	TRBD1	TGTGCCAGCAGCTCTCCAGGGGGTGCCCTCCGGCATTTT	CASSSPGGALRHF
TRBV5-4	few	TRBJ2-4	TRBD2	TGTGCCAGCAGCTTGGCCGGATTAGCGGGAGTACTAGCCAAAAACATTCAGTACTTC	CASSLAGLAGVLAKNIQYF
TRBV5-6	few	TRBJ1-1	-	TGTGCCAGCAGCTTGGATTGGCCAAACACTGAAGCTTTCTTT	CASSLDWPNTEAFF
TRBV7-6	-	TRBJ2-4	-	TGTGCCAGCAGTCGAGGGCTGGGGCTCTTAAACATTCAGTACTTC	CASSRGLGLLNIQYF
TRBV20-1	-	TRBJ2-1	TRBD2	TGCAGTGCTAGTATTAGGACTAGCGGTACCCCGTACAATGAGCAGTTCTTC	CSASIRTSGTPYNEQFF
TRBV5-1	few	TRBJ2-1	-	TGCGCCAGCAGCTTGGTTAGGATCTCGAATGAGCAGTTCTTC	CASSLVRISNEQFF
TRBV20-1	few	TRBJ1-2	-	TGCAGTGCACCTAGGGGGAACTATGGCTACACCTTC	CSAPRGNYGYTF
TRBV6-2/TRBV6-3	-	TRBJ2-5	-	TGTGCCAGCAGCCCTCCCCAACCGGGACCCCAAGAGACCCAGTACTTC	CASSPPQPGPQETQYF
TRBV12-3/TRBV12-4	few	TRBJ2-4	-	TGTGCCAGCAGTTTAACAAGGGGTTTAGCGGCCAAAAACATTCAGTACTTC	CASSLTRGLAAKNIQYF
TRBV20-1	few	TRBJ2-1	-	TGCAGTGCTAGAATTTCGACGAGGGCCAATGAGCAGTTCTTC	CSARISTRANEQFF
TRBV5-1	many	TRBJ2-1	-	TGCGCCAGCAGCTTGGCCGTAGACAATGAGCAGTTCTTC	CASSLAVDNEQFF
TRBV5-1	many	TRBJ1-1	TRBD1	TGCGCCAGCAGCTTGATACCCGGACAGGGAATTGAAGCTTTCTTT	CASSLIPGQGIEAFF
TRBV5-1	few	TRBJ2-1	-	TGCGCCAGCAGCTTGGCAGGTGGAGGTGGGACAACTAACAATGAGCAGTTCTTC	CASSLAGGGGTTNNEQFF
TRBV6-2/TRBV6-3	many	TRBJ1-1	TRBD1	TGTGCCAGCAGTTACGCGGGACAGGGTAAAGCTTTCTTT	CASSYAGQGKAFF
TRBV12-3/TRBV12-4	many	TRBJ1-2	-	TGTGCCAGCGCACAGGGTTGGCTTGGCTACACCTTC	CASAQGWLGYTF
TRBV18	few	TRBJ2-2	TRBD2	TGTGCCAGCTCACCCGGACTAGCGGGGACCGGGGAGCTGTTTTTT	CASSPGLAGTGELFF
TRBV6-1	-	TRBJ2-6	-	TGTGCCAGCAGAACCCCCCGGGGCACTGGGGCCAACGTCCTGACTTTC	CASRTPRGTGANVLTF
TRBV12-3/TRBV12-4	many	TRBJ2-7	-	TGTGCCAGCAGTTTAGTGGACAGACAGCAGTACTTC	CASSLVDRQQYF
TRBV20-1	few	TRBJ2-5	TRBD1	TGCAGTAGGTCAGGGGGTAAATCCCAAGAGACCCAGTACTTC	CSRSGGKSQETQYF
TRBV5-1	few	TRBJ2-3	TRBD2	TGCGCCAGCAGCGAGGCGGGGGTGCCCACAGATACGCAGTATTTT	CASSEAGVPTDTQYF
TRBV6-1	few	TRBJ2-1	-	TGTGCCACCCTACCGGGCGCAAGCTCCTACAATGAGCAGTTCTTC	CATLPGASSYNEQFF
TRBV6-2/TRBV6-3	few	TRBJ2-1	TRBD2	TGTGCCAGCATCCTGGGACTAGCGGGGGGGCCAGGTGAGCAGTTCTTC	CASILGLAGGPGEQFF
TRBV29-1	-	TRBJ1-1	-	TGCAGCGTTGAAGATCGTGAGACAGGACAAATGAACACTGAAGCTTTCTTT	CSVEDRETGQMNTEAFF
TRBV20-1	-	TRBJ2-5	-	TGCAGTGCTCCAGCCGGTGGACAACGAGAGACCCAGTACTTC	CSAPAGGQRETQYF
TRBV9	-	TRBJ1-4	TRBD1	TGTGCCAGCAGCGTTTCGACAGGGATCTCTGAAAAACTGTTTTTT	CASSVSTGISEKLFF
TRBV11-2	few	TRBJ2-2	-	TGTGCCAGCAGCTCCGTAGGGCGACTTCGCACCGGGGAGCTGTTTTTT	CASSSVGRLRTGELFF
TRBV5-6	many	TRBJ1-1	-	TGTGCCAGCAGCTTTGGCACTTGGAACACTGAAGCTTTCTTT	CASSFGTWNTEAFF